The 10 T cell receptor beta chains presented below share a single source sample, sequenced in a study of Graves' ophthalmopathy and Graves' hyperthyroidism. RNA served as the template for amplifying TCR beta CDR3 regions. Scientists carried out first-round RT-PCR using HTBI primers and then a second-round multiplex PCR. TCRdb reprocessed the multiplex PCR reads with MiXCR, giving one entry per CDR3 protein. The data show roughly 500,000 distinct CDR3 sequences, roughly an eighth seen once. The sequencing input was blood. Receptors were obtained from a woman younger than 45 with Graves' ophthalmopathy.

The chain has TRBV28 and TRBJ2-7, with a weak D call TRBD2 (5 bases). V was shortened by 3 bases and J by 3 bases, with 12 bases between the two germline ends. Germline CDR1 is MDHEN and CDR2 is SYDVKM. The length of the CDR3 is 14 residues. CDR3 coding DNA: TGTGCCAGCAGTTTTCCGGGGAATTACTACGAGCAGTACTTC. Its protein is CASSFPGNYYEQYF.

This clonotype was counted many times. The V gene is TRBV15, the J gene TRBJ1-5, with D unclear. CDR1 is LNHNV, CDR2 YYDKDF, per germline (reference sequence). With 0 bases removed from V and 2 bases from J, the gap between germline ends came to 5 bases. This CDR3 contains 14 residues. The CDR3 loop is CATSRDPGNQPQHF. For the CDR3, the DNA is TGTGCCACCAGCAGAGATCCGGGCAATCAGCCCCAGCATTTT. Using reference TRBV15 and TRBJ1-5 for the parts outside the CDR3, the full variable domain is DAMVIQNPRYQVTQFGKPVTLSCSQTLNHNVMYWYQQKSSQAPKLLFHYYDKDFNNEADTPDNFQSRRPNTSFCFLDIRSPGLGDTAMYLCATSRDPGNQPQHFGDGTRLSIL.

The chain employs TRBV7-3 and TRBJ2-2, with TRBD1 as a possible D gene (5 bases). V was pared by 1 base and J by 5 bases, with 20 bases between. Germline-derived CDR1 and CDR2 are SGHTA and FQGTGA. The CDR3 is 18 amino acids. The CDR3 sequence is CASSLNPGSGSKTGELFF. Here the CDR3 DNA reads TGTGCCAGCAGCTTAAACCCAGGGTCAGGGTCCAAGACCGGGGAGCTGTTTTTT.

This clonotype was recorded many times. The CDR3 bases are TGTGCCAGCAGTTTCGGGGGTGGGTTACAGCCCCAGCATTTT. Protein sequence: CASSFGGGLQPQHF. This rearrangement joins TRBV12-3 or TRBV12-4 to TRBJ1-5; tentatively, D is TRBD1 (5 bases). Trimming removed 3 bases from V and 7 bases from J, with 13 bases in between. This CDR3 has 14 residues.

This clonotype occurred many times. In DNA, the CDR3 is TGTGCCAGCAGTTTATCCGGGACAGGGGTGGAGACCCAGTACTTC. Protein: CASSLSGTGVETQYF. The chain joins TRBV27 to TRBJ2-5; 10 nucleotides agree with TRBD1. This CDR3 is built from 15 residues. From germline, CDR1 is MNHEY and CDR2 SMNVEV (reference sequence). The V segment lost 0 bases and the J segment 5 bases; nucleotides outside the gene matches: 3.

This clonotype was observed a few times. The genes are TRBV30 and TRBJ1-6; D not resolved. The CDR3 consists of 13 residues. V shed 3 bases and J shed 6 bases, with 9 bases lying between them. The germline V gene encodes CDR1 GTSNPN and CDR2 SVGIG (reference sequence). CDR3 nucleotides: TGTGCCTGGAGGGCAGGTGCTAATTCACCCCTCCACTTT. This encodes CAWRAGANSPLHF.

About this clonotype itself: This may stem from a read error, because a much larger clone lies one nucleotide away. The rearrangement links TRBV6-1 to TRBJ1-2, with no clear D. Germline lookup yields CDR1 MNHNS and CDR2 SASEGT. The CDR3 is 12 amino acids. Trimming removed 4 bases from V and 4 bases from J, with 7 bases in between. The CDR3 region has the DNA TGTGCCAGCAGTGCCACATCCTATGGCTACACCTTC. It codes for CASSATSYGYTF.

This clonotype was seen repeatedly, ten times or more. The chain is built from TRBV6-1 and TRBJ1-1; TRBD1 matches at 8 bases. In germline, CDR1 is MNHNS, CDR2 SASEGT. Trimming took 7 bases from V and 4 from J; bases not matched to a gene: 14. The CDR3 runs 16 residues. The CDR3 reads CASTEIPGGSSTEAFF. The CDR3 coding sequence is TGTGCCAGCACCGAGATTCCAGGGGGCTCCAGCACTGAAGCTTTCTTT.

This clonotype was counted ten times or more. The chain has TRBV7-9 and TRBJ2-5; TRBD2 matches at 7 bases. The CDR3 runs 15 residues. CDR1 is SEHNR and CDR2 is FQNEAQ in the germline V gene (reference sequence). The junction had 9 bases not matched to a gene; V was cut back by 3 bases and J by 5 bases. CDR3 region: CASSFGRKVGETQYF. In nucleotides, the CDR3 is TGTGCCAGCAGCTTCGGGAGGAAGGTGGGGGAGACCCAGTACTTC.

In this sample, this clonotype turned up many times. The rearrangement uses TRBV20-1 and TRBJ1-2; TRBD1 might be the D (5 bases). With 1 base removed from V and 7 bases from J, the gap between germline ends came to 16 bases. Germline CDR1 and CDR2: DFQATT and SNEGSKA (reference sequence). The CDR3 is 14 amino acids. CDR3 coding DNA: TGCAGTGCTAGAGGACGCTTGGGGCATAGTGGCTACACCTTC. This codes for CSARGRLGHSGYTF.